The 30 T cell receptor beta chains listed next were all sequenced from one sample in a study of shared clonotypes between healthy human individuals. Clones were sequenced by immunoSEQ multiplex PCR, and TCRdb holds only the in-frame ones, with some missing. The table has hundreds of thousands of clones, roughly 80% seen once; the top ten hold about 12%. The sample comprised PBMCs. The receptors were gathered from a woman in her thirties or forties in good health. Some clones in this sample may be carry-over from other donors' samples.

A few counts support this clone. The J gene is TRBJ2-1, the V gene TRBV23-1; 9 nucleotides agree with TRBD1. TRBV23-1 is designated an ORF whose function remains uncertain. After removal of 5 bases from V and 9 bases from J, the junction contained 8 bases not matched to a gene. The CDR3 has 14 residues. The CDR3 DNA is TGCGCCAGCAGTGCGGACAGGGGTCGTGGTGAGCAGTTCTTC. Its protein is CASSADRGRGEQFF.

The rearrangement uses TRBV30 and TRBJ2-1; D ambiguous. Trimming pared 2 bases from V and 7 bases from J, leaving 15 bases between. Germline CDR1 and CDR2: GTSNPN and SVGIG (reference sequence). This CDR3 has 14 amino acids. The CDR3 DNA reads as TGTGCCTGGAGTCCCGGCCGCTTGGCTAATGAGCAGTTCTTC. It codes for CAWSPGRLANEQFF.

This clone has ten or more counts. CDR3 sequence (DNA): TGTGCCAGCAGCTTACTTCTAGGGCAGGGGGCCGGAGATACGCAGTATTTT. It encodes CASSLLLGQGAGDTQYF. The V and J genes are TRBV7-9 and TRBJ2-3; 8 bases fit TRBD1. Germline V gene data show CDR1 as SEHNR and CDR2 as FQNEAQ (reference sequence). The CDR3 consists of 17 residues. J was trimmed by 5 bases and V by 2 bases; bases with no gene match: 12.

The chain carries TRBV2 and TRBJ2-5; D tentatively reads TRBD1 or TRBD2 (6 bases each). CDR1 is SNHLY and CDR2 is FYNNEI in the germline V gene. This CDR3 contains 14 residues. V lost 4 bases and J 2 bases, leaving 11 bases between the germline ends. CDR3 nucleotides: TGTGCCAGCAGTGGACTAGACAGGCAAGAGACCCAGTACTTC. Translation gives CASSGLDRQETQYF.

This clone was detected only once. This same CDR3 is encoded by further DNA sequences in the sample. The chain has TRBV2 and TRBJ2-7; D is uncertain. The germline gives CDR1 SNHLY, CDR2 FYNNEI. Trimming removed 4 bases from V and 3 bases from J, with 4 bases in between. CDR3 length equals 11 residues. The CDR3 spells CASSALYEQYF. The CDR3, as DNA: TGTGCCAGCAGTGCACTCTACGAGCAGTACTTC.

The genes are TRBV7-2 and TRBJ1-1; unclear D gene. Germline V CDR1 and CDR2: SGHTA, FQGNSA. The ends were cut back, 0 bases at V and 4 bases at J, with 6 bases in the middle. The CDR3 has 13 residues. The CDR3 sequence: CASSLAGLTEAFF. The CDR3, as DNA: TGTGCCAGCAGCTTAGCTGGTCTCACTGAAGCTTTCTTT.

This chain connects TRBV6-1 to TRBJ2-7, with 7 bases identical to TRBD2. This CDR3 is built from 14 residues. Germline V gene lookup returns CDR1 MNHNS and CDR2 SASEGT. J gave up 0 bases and V 6 bases, and 5 bases lay outside the gene matches. CDR3 amino acids: CASRSGKTSYEQYF. The CDR3 nucleotides read TGTGCCAGCAGAAGCGGGAAGACCTCCTACGAGCAGTACTTC.

The chain uses TRBV29-1 and TRBJ2-1, with 9 bases aligning to TRBD2. Losses at the gene ends were 4 bases for V and 4 bases for J; bases not matched to a gene: 11. CDR1 and CDR2 (germline): SQVTM, ANQGSEA. There are 16 residues in the CDR3. Here the CDR3 reads CSVGGGVSGRYNEQFF. The CDR3 nucleotides are TGCAGCGTTGGGGGGGGTGTTAGCGGGAGATACAATGAGCAGTTCTTC.

The rearrangement links TRBV5-1 to TRBJ2-7; 11 bases align to TRBD1. This CDR3 region has 13 residues. With V trimmed by 4 bases and J by 12 bases, 9 bases remained unmatched. CDR1 and CDR2 from the germline V gene are SGHRS and YFSETQ. Here the CDR3 reads CASSPPDRGPGYF. The CDR3 bases are TGCGCCAGCAGCCCGCCGGACAGGGGGCCTGGGTACTTC.

Concerning this clone itself: A read error is possible here, since a much larger clone lies one base away. Other DNA sequences from this sample encode an identical CDR3 as well. The rearrangement uses TRBV30 and TRBJ2-5; D is perhaps TRBD1 (6 bases). V dropped 0 bases and J dropped 5 bases, with 16 bases sitting between them. This CDR3 region has 15 residues. Looked up from germline, CDR1 is GTSNPN and CDR2 is SVGIG (reference sequence). The CDR3: CAWSVLYRGWETQYF. CDR3 DNA sequence: TGTGCCTGGAGTGTACTGTATAGGGGGTGGGAGACCCAGTACTTC.

The genes are TRBV6-1 and TRBJ2-5; D is possibly TRBD2 (6 bases). TRBJ2-7 explains the end of the DNA better; the J call may be wrong. The CDR3 length is 14 residues. Germline-derived CDR1 and CDR2 are MNHNS and SASEGT. The CDR3 DNA is TGTGCCAGCACCGCCCGTGGGCAGGGACTCGAGCAGTACTTC. Protein sequence: CASTARGQGLEQYF.

This clone has a single count. It may be a read error: a sequence one base away is much more abundant. Within the sample, other DNA sequences also encode this same CDR3. V is TRBV2 and J is TRBJ1-6; D remains unclear. The CDR3 has 14 amino acids. Germline CDR1 reads SNHLY; CDR2 reads FYNNEI. CDR3 in amino acids: CASSRYSYNSPLHF. In DNA form, the CDR3 reads TGTGCTAGCAGTCGATACTCCTATAATTCACCCCTCCACTTT.

The table lists this clone with many counts. The same CDR3 can be traced to other DNA sequences in this sample. V gene TRBV7-7 combines with J gene TRBJ2-5; 8 bases fit TRBD1. The junction had 1 base not matched to a gene; V was cut back by 0 bases and J by 1 base. Germline CDR1 and CDR2: SSHAT and FNYEAQ (reference sequence). The length of the CDR3 is 15 residues. CDR3 DNA: TGTGCCAGCAGCTTAGCCAGGGGGCCCCAAGAGACCCAGTACTTC. Translation gives CASSLARGPQETQYF.

This rearrangement joins TRBV27 to TRBJ2-3, with TRBD2 matching 15 bases. CDR3 length equals 16 residues. Germline assignment: CDR1 MNHEY and CDR2 SMNVEV (reference sequence). The V segment lost 6 bases and the J segment 6 bases; nucleotides outside the gene matches: 7. The CDR3 sequence is CASSPIGLAGGDTQYF. The CDR3, as DNA: TGTGCCAGCAGCCCCATTGGACTAGCGGGAGGGGATACGCAGTATTTT.

The V gene is TRBV27, the J gene TRBJ2-1, with 15 bases matching TRBD2. This CDR3 region has 18 residues. Germline trimming cut 8 bases from V and 9 bases from J; bases unmatched to any gene: 17. From germline, CDR1 is MNHEY and CDR2 SMNVEV (reference sequence). In nucleotides, the CDR3 is TGTGCCAGCCCCTGGCGGACTAGCGGGAGGGCCGTTGAGGGTGAGCAGTTCTTC. Its protein is CASPWRTSGRAVEGEQFF.

The CDR3 here is CASSLGTSVYEQYF. The DNA of the CDR3 is TGTGCCAGCAGCTTAGGGACTAGCGTCTACGAGCAGTACTTC. This chain connects TRBV5-6 to TRBJ2-5; TRBD2 matches at 10 bases. The assigned J gene may be wrong: the sequence end matches TRBJ2-7 better. The CDR3 runs to 14 residues. Looked up from germline, CDR1 is SGHDT and CDR2 is YYEEEE.

The CDR3 nucleotides read TGTGCCAGCAGTGTAGACAGGTTTAGCACAGATACGCAGTATTTT. It yields the protein CASSVDRFSTDTQYF. The J gene is TRBJ2-3, the V gene TRBV25-1; weak D call: TRBD1 (6 bases). Looked up from germline, CDR1 is MGHDK and CDR2 is SYGVNS. The CDR3 has 15 amino acids. V gave up 4 bases and J gave up 0 bases, with 11 bases separating them.

Turning to this clone: A much bigger clone sits one base away, suggesting this may be a read error. This sequence joins TRBV13 and TRBJ2-3; TRBD2 is a possible D gene (6 bases). The CDR3 length is 15 residues. Germline assignment: CDR1 PRHDT and CDR2 FYEKMQ (reference sequence). The CDR3 region has the DNA TGTGCCAGCAGCACCCGCCGGACTAACACAGATATGCAGTATTTT. This sequence encodes CASSTRRTNTDMQYF.

The count of this clone is one. CDR3 DNA: TGCGCCAGCAGCCCTCGGGAATCCTACAATGAGCAGTTCTTC. This translates into CASSPRESYNEQFF. The chain carries TRBV5-1 and TRBJ2-1; the D gene is possibly TRBD2 (5 bases). The germline V gene has CDR1 SGHRS and CDR2 YFSETQ. The V end lost 4 bases, the J end lost 1 base, and 9 bases lay between the germline ends. This CDR3 contains 14 residues.

The chain joins TRBV7-9 to TRBJ2-5, with 7 bases lining up with TRBD2. The end of the DNA fits TRBJ2-7 better, so the J call may be wrong. The CDR3 sequence is 14 residues long. Germline assignment: CDR1 SEHNR and CDR2 FQNEAQ (reference sequence). CDR3 in amino acids: CASRLRGRVYEQYF. CDR3 bases: TGTGCCAGCAGATTACGGGGGAGGGTCTACGAGCAGTACTTC.

CDR3 protein: CATSRGGGRTTDTQYF. The CDR3 nucleotides read TGTGCCACCAGCAGAGGGGGGGGCAGAACCACAGATACGCAGTATTTT. This chain connects TRBV15 to TRBJ2-3, with a weak D call TRBD2 (7 bases). The V end lost 1 base, the J end lost 2 bases, and 13 bases lay between the germline ends. The CDR3 runs to 16 residues. Germline V CDR1 and CDR2: LNHNV, YYDKDF (reference sequence).

This chain uses TRBV5-1 with TRBJ1-1; D possibly corresponds to TRBD1 (5 bases). V was cut by 0 bases and J by 6 bases, with 15 bases left in between. The germline gives CDR1 SGHRS, CDR2 YFSETQ. The CDR3 contains 15 residues. The chain's CDR3 is CASSLAMGPTAEAFF. For the CDR3, the DNA is TGCGCCAGCAGCTTGGCGATGGGGCCTACCGCTGAAGCTTTCTTT.

The chain employs TRBV10-3 and TRBJ2-1; 12 bases fit TRBD2. After removal of 10 bases from V and 5 bases from J, the junction contained 6 bases not matched to a gene. The CDR3 length is 14 residues. CDR1 ENHRY and CDR2 SYGVKD come from the germline V gene. The CDR3 DNA is TGTGCCACGAGGACTAGCGGGACCGACAATGAGCAGTTCTTC. Protein: CATRTSGTDNEQFF.

V and J are TRBV6-5 and TRBJ2-1; D uncertain. Germline values: CDR1 MNHEY, CDR2 SVGAGI. The V end lost 4 bases, the J end lost 0 bases, and 13 bases lay between the germline ends. The CDR3 has 16 residues. CDR3 sequence: CASSSLDGSSYNEQFF. CDR3 in DNA: TGTGCCAGCAGTTCCCTGGACGGAAGCTCCTACAATGAGCAGTTCTTC.

This clone was observed many times. Other DNA sequences in this specimen translate into the identical CDR3. The gene calls are TRBV27 and TRBJ2-1; D is possibly TRBD2 (6 bases). Trimming stripped 1 base from V and 1 base from J, with 11 bases between. The germline V gene has CDR1 MNHEY and CDR2 SMNVEV (reference sequence). The CDR3 length is 16 residues. CDR3 nucleotide sequence: TGTGCCAGCAGTTTATATCCTAGCGCGTCCTACAATGAGCAGTTCTTC. The encoded protein is CASSLYPSASYNEQFF.

The V gene is TRBV30, the J gene TRBJ1-5; TRBD1 is a possible D gene (5 bases). Trimming removed 0 bases at V and 0 bases at J, with 9 bases between. CDR3 length: 15 residues. Per germline, CDR1 GTSNPN and CDR2 SVGIG (reference sequence). CDR3 region: CAWSVGDFSNQPQHF. The CDR3 DNA reads as TGTGCCTGGAGTGTGGGGGACTTTAGCAATCAGCCCCAGCATTTT.

This rearrangement joins TRBV4-2 to TRBJ1-5, with D unclear. The CDR3 has 14 amino acids. CDR1 is LGHNA, CDR2 YNFKEQ, per germline. V was clipped by 1 base and J by 3 bases, with 7 bases between them. The CDR3 here is CASSQGHINQPQHF. In nucleotides, the CDR3 is TGTGCCAGCAGCCAAGGTCACATCAATCAGCCCCAGCATTTT.

The chain has TRBV5-6 and TRBJ1-4, with D possibly TRBD1 on 6 matching bases. The CDR3 is 13 amino acids. Germline loops: CDR1 SGHDT, CDR2 YYEEEE. With 3 bases removed from V and 7 bases from J, the gap between germline ends came to 10 bases. DNA of the CDR3: TGTGCCAGCAGCTCCCAGGGGCGTGAAAAACTGTTTTTT. As protein: CASSSQGREKLFF.

This sequence joins TRBV13 and TRBJ2-2; weak D call: TRBD1 (6 bases). Between the trimmed V and J ends, which lost 3 bases and 6 bases, there was a span of 17 bases. The CDR3 has 16 residues. Germline CDR1 and CDR2: PRHDT and FYEKMQ (reference sequence). The DNA for the CDR3 is TGTGCCAGCAGCTTCATGGGCAGGGGCGAATCCGGGGAGCTGTTTTTT. As protein: CASSFMGRGESGELFF.

As regards this clone: Other DNA sequences in the same sample also yield this CDR3. The chain employs TRBV20-1 and TRBJ1-2; D not certain. Germline-derived CDR1 and CDR2 are DFQATT and SNEGSKA (reference sequence). The CDR3 covers 11 residues. V dropped 3 bases and J dropped 3 bases, with 5 bases sitting between them. The chain's CDR3 is CSASTDYGYTF. The CDR3 DNA sequence: TGCAGTGCTAGTACGGACTATGGCTACACCTTC.